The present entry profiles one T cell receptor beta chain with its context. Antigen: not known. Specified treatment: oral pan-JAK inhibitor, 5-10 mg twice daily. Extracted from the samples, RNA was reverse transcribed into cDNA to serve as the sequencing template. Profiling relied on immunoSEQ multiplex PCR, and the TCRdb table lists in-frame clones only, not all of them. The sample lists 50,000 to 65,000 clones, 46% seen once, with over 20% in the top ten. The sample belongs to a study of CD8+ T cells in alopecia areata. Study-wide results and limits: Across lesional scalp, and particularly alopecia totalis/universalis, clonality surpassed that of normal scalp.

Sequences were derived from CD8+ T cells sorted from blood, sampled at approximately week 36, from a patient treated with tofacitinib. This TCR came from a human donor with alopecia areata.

This chain's CDR3 is CASSPRTSGRAYTQYF. CDR3 nucleotides: TGTGCCAGCAGCCCACGGACTAGCGGGAGGGCCTATACGCAGTATTTT. The chain is built from TRBV7-9 and TRBJ2-3, with 15 bases matching TRBD2. From germline, CDR1 is SEHNR and CDR2 FQNEAQ (reference sequence). The trim removed 5 bases at V and 7 bases at J, leaving 7 bases unmatched. This CDR3 region has 16 residues.